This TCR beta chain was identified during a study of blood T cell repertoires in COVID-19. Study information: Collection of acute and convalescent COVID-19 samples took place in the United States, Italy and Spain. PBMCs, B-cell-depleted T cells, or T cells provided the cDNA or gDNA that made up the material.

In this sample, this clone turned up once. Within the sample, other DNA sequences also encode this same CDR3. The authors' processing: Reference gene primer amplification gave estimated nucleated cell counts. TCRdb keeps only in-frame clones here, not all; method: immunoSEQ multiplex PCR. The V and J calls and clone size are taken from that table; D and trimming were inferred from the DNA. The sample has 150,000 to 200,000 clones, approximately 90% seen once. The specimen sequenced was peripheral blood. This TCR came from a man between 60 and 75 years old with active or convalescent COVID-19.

The DNA of the CDR3 is TGTGCCAGCAGCAAGGCGGGTTGGAGAGAAGACGAGACCCAGTACTTC. Translation gives CASSKAGWREDETQYF. The chain employs TRBV21-1 and TRBJ2-5; the D call TRBD2 from the table was never checked on the DNA. TRBV21-1 is a pseudogene segment. The CDR3 is made up of 16 amino acids.